These 3 T cell receptor beta chains share one sample of origin, sequenced in a study of Graves' ophthalmopathy and Graves' hyperthyroidism. Researchers took RNA transcripts and amplified TCR beta CDR3 regions from them. HTBI primers served in a first-round RT-PCR, which a second-round multiplex PCR followed. TCRdb independently ran MiXCR on the multiplex PCR reads; one entry per CDR3 protein. The sample gives about 420,000 distinct CDR3 sequences, over 20% of which show up once; around 3.1% is in the top ten. Source material: peripheral blood. These TCRs come from a woman between 18 and 29 years old with stable Graves' hyperthyroidism.

The V and J genes are TRBV7-2 and TRBJ2-5; 8 nucleotides align to TRBD1. CDR1 SGHTA and CDR2 FQGNSA come from the germline V gene. The CDR3 is 16 amino acids. Unmatched junction bases numbered 13, after V lost 5 bases and J lost 5 bases. The CDR3 sequence is CASSPRTGRSRETQYF. In DNA, the CDR3 is TGTGCCAGCAGCCCCCGGACAGGGAGATCTAGGGAGACCCAGTACTTC.

This clonotype was observed a few times. CDR3: CSVAPVGGTEAFF. The CDR3 bases are TGCAGCGTCGCCCCGGTAGGGGGAACTGAAGCTTTCTTT. The chain uses TRBV29-1 and TRBJ1-1, with D possibly TRBD1 on 6 matching bases. The length of the CDR3 is 13 residues. Germline-derived CDR1 and CDR2 are SQVTM and ANQGSEA. V was clipped by 6 bases and J by 5 bases, with 16 bases between them. The variable domain in full, completed from reference TRBV29-1 and TRBJ1-1, reads SAVISQKPSRDICQRGTSLTIQCQVDSQVTMMFWYRQQPGQSLTLIATANQGSEATYESGFVIDKFPISRPNLTFSTLTVSNMSPEDSSIYLCSVAPVGGTEAFFGQGTRLTVV.

In this sample, this clonotype turned up many times. The genes are TRBV9 and TRBJ2-7, with unresolved D. The V end was cut by 0 bases, the J end by 1 base, with 8 bases between. Germline-derived CDR1 and CDR2 are SGDLS and YYNGEE. The CDR3 consists of 14 residues. The CDR3 sequence is CASSVGDGSYEQYF. DNA for the CDR3: TGTGCCAGCAGCGTAGGCGATGGTTCCTACGAGCAGTACTTC.